This entry lists 23 T cell receptor beta chains sequenced from one sample in a study of blood T cell repertoires in COVID-19. TCRdb's copy holds only in-frame clones and misses some; the assay was immunoSEQ multiplex PCR. The sample records 70,000 or so clones, roughly 80% being singletons. Sequenced material: peripheral blood. Source of these receptors: a human donor in a cohort sampled during active COVID-19.

The rearrangement links TRBV3-1 (or the pseudogene TRBV3-2) to TRBJ2-1; the match to TRBD2 covers 8 bases. Per germline, CDR1 LGHDT and CDR2 YNNKEL (reference sequence). The CDR3 consists of 14 residues. V lost 6 bases to trimming and J lost 2 bases; unmatched junction nucleotides: 3. CDR3 coding DNA: TGTGCCAGCAGGATTAGCGGGGCCTACAATGAGCAGTTCTTC. Its translation: CASRISGAYNEQFF.

The rearrangement links TRBV6-5 to TRBJ1-6; TRBD1 might be the D (6 bases). CDR1 is MNHEY and CDR2 is SVGAGI in the germline V gene. V was cut by 6 bases and J by 14 bases, with 14 bases left in between. The CDR3 extends over 12 amino acids. As DNA, the CDR3 is TGTGCCAGCAGACGTTCACAGGGCACCCTCCACTTT. It specifies CASRRSQGTLHF.

The V call is TRBV6-2 or TRBV6-3, the J call TRBJ2-5; 11 nucleotides agree with TRBD1. The germline gives CDR1 MNHEY, CDR2 SVGEGT. The CDR3 consists of 17 residues. Trimming cost V 4 bases and J 5 bases; bases outside gene matches: 12. This chain's CDR3 is CASSLAPRTGGAETQYF. The DNA of the CDR3 is TGTGCCAGCAGTTTAGCCCCGAGGACAGGGGGCGCGGAGACCCAGTACTTC.

This clone appeared once. The chain has TRBV29-1 and TRBJ2-3; 9 positions agree with TRBD1. Germline loops: CDR1 SQVTM, CDR2 ANQGSEA. The J segment lost 1 base and the V segment lost 6 bases, leaving 8 bases of the junction unmatched. The CDR3 runs 15 residues. CDR3 amino acids: CSVEHRTGGTDTQYF. CDR3 sequence (DNA): TGCAGCGTGGAACATAGGACAGGGGGCACAGATACGCAGTATTTT.

This clone was seen just once. The chain joins TRBV18 to TRBJ2-5, with D possibly TRBD2 on 5 matching bases. The germline V gene encodes CDR1 KGHSH and CDR2 LQKENI. V was trimmed by 4 bases and J by 1 base, leaving 13 bases between them. The CDR3 has 15 residues. CDR3 coding DNA: TGTGCCAGCTCACGCACTGGACTTTCCCAAGAGACCCAGTACTTC. This encodes CASSRTGLSQETQYF. The variable domain in full, with the rest retrieved from reference TRBV18 and TRBJ2-5, is NAGVMQNPRHLVRRRGQEARLRCSPMKGHSHVYWYRQLPEEGLKFMVYLQKENIIDESGMPKERFSAEFPKEGPSILRIQQVVRGDSAAYFCASSRTGLSQETQYFGPGTRLLVL.

The sample holds one count of this clone. CDR3 loop: CASSSPGLSTYEQYF. For the CDR3, the DNA is TGTGCCAGCAGTTCGCCGGGACTCAGCACCTACGAGCAGTACTTC. The rearrangement uses TRBV6-2 or TRBV6-3 and TRBJ2-7, with D possibly being TRBD2 (6 bases). Germline lookup yields CDR1 MNHEY and CDR2 SVGEGT. CDR3 length: 15 residues. Trimming pared 4 bases from V and 2 bases from J, leaving 15 bases between.

There are a few counts of this clone. This chain uses TRBV3-1 (or the pseudogene TRBV3-2) with TRBJ1-4; 8 nucleotides line up with TRBD1. CDR1 and CDR2 from the germline V gene are LGHDT and YNNKEL (reference sequence). Trimming at V came to 4 bases and at J to 7 bases, leaving 14 bases not matched to a gene. There are 17 residues in the CDR3. The CDR3 coding sequence is TGTGCCAGCAGCCCTACAATTACAGGGGGGTATTGTGAAAAACTGTTTTTT. Its translation: CASSPTITGGYCEKLFF.

In its sample, this clone was seen once. J is TRBJ2-6 and V is TRBV7-6, with D perhaps TRBD2 (6 bases). The CDR3 spans 17 residues. The V end was cut by 0 bases, the J end by 0 bases, with 9 bases between. CDR1 is SGHVS, CDR2 FNYEAQ, per germline. CDR3 region: CASSLASGGSGANVLTF. For the CDR3, the DNA is TGTGCCAGCAGCTTAGCGTCCGGGGGCTCTGGGGCCAACGTCCTGACTTTC.

Only a few counts were recorded for this clone. DNA of the CDR3: TGTGCCAGTAGTCCGATTCTAGGCAGCTCCTATAATTCACCCCTCCACTTT. The encoded protein is CASSPILGSSYNSPLHF. The chain couples TRBV19 to TRBJ1-6; unclear D gene. CDR3 length: 17 amino acids. CDR1 and CDR2 (germline): LNHDA, SQIVND (reference sequence). V was shortened by 5 bases and J by 0 bases, with 14 bases between the two germline ends.

This clone was counted only a few times. The V and J genes are TRBV6-2 or TRBV6-3 and TRBJ2-3; tentatively, D is TRBD2 (5 bases). V was trimmed by 4 bases and J by 2 bases, leaving 13 bases between them. Germline V lookup: CDR1 MNHEY, CDR2 SVGEGT. This CDR3 contains 15 residues. CDR3 protein: CASSSGEIITDTQYF. CDR3 DNA sequence: TGTGCCAGCAGTTCTGGGGAGATTATCACAGATACGCAGTATTTT.

V is TRBV7-2 and J is TRBJ2-5; TRBD1 agrees at 7 bases. The J segment lost 1 base and the V segment lost 1 base, leaving 3 bases of the junction unmatched. The CDR3 totals 15 residues. Germline CDR1 is SGHTA and CDR2 is FQGNSA. CDR3 sequence (DNA): TGTGCCAGCAGCTTAGTGTCAGGGGGCCAAGAGACCCAGTACTTC. Translated, it gives CASSLVSGGQETQYF.

This clone has a single count. The chain links TRBV29-1 to TRBJ1-1; D remains ambiguous. CDR1 is SQVTM, CDR2 ANQGSEA, per germline. The CDR3 contains 12 residues. The V gene lost 6 bases and the J gene lost 4 bases, with 12 bases spanning the gap. CDR3 region: CSVGGLATEAFF. The CDR3 nucleotides read TGCAGCGTGGGTGGACTGGCCACTGAAGCTTTCTTT.

The chain uses TRBV27 and TRBJ1-5; D remains unclear. The CDR3 is 16 amino acids. Between the trimmed V and J ends, which lost 4 bases and 2 bases, there was a span of 15 bases. Germline V gene sequence: CDR1 MNHEY, CDR2 SMNVEV (reference sequence). The CDR3 nucleotides read TGTGCCAGCAGTTCGACGCAACAGTGGGGCAATCAGCCCCAGCATTTT. Its translation: CASSSTQQWGNQPQHF.

The chain links TRBV10-1 to TRBJ2-1; tentative D call: TRBD1 (6 bases). There are 15 residues in the CDR3. Germline V gene data show CDR1 as WNHNN and CDR2 as SYGVQD (reference sequence). The germline V and J ends were trimmed by 5 bases and 6 bases, with 17 bases remaining between them. This CDR3 is CASSSNSGTFNEQFF. DNA for the CDR3: TGCGCCAGCAGTTCGAATTCCGGGACATTCAATGAGCAGTTCTTC.

CDR3 in amino acids: CASSLSGSGTGGNYGYTF. CDR3 bases: TGTGCCAGCAGTTTATCTGGGTCCGGGACAGGTGGAAACTATGGCTACACCTTC. The V and J genes are TRBV28 and TRBJ1-2, with 8 bases fitting TRBD1. The CDR3 length is 18 residues. Germline V gene sequence: CDR1 MDHEN, CDR2 SYDVKM. V was clipped by 1 base and J by 2 bases; unmatched bases: 12.

This clone has just one count. The chain carries TRBV3-1 (or the pseudogene TRBV3-2) and TRBJ2-7; 9 nucleotides align to TRBD1. The germline V gene encodes CDR1 LGHDT and CDR2 YNNKEL (reference sequence). This CDR3 comprises 16 residues. J gave up 5 bases and V 4 bases, and 12 bases lay outside the gene matches. CDR3 residues: CASSPLGTGRPHEQYF. DNA for the CDR3: TGTGCCAGCAGCCCCCTAGGGACAGGGCGACCCCACGAGCAGTACTTC.

The chain has TRBV19 and TRBJ1-5; 11 positions agree with TRBD1. The germline V gene has CDR1 LNHDA and CDR2 SQIVND (reference sequence). This CDR3 region has 16 residues. After removal of 2 bases from V and 4 bases from J, the junction contained 4 bases not matched to a gene. This chain's CDR3 is CASSIFGQGANQPQHF. CDR3 in DNA: TGTGCCAGTAGTATATTCGGACAGGGGGCAAATCAGCCCCAGCATTTT.

The chain couples TRBV5-6 to TRBJ2-1; TRBD1 might be the D (5 bases). Trimming shortened V by 4 bases and J by 8 bases, and 19 bases separated the two germline ends. Germline CDR1 reads SGHDT; CDR2 reads YYEEEE. The CDR3 spans 15 residues. The CDR3 DNA is TGTGCCAGCAGCCCCTGGGGCAGACACTGGGATGAGCAGTTCTTC. This codes for CASSPWGRHWDEQFF.

The rearrangement uses TRBV7-2 and TRBJ2-2; D is unclear. The CDR3 totals 12 residues. With 5 bases removed from V and 7 bases from J, the gap between germline ends came to 8 bases. Germline CDR1 is SGHTA and CDR2 is FQGNSA. CDR3 protein: CASSEGVGELFF. CDR3 nucleotide sequence: TGTGCCAGCAGCGAAGGAGTCGGGGAGCTGTTTTTT. Full variable domain (outside the CDR3, taken from reference TRBV7-2 and TRBJ2-2): GAGVSQSPSNKVTEKGKDVELRCDPISGHTALYWYRQSLGQGLEFLIYFQGNSAPDKSGLPSDRFSAERTGGSVSTLTIQRTQQEDSAVYLCASSEGVGELFFGEGSRLTVL.

The V and J genes are TRBV7-8 and TRBJ2-2, with D unclear. V lost 2 bases to trimming and J lost 4 bases, with 11 bases between them. CDR1 is SGHVS and CDR2 is FQNEAQ in the germline V gene. The CDR3 totals 15 residues. The CDR3 bases are TGTGCCAGCAGCTTAATCCTAGGCAGCACCGGGGAGCTGTTTTTT. Encoded protein: CASSLILGSTGELFF.

The chain joins TRBV30 to TRBJ1-2; D perhaps matches TRBD1 (6 bases). CDR1 and CDR2 from the germline V gene are GTSNPN and SVGIG (reference sequence). V lost 0 bases and J lost 7, with 12 bases in between. This CDR3 has 13 residues. The CDR3 sequence is CAWSVMPGAGYTF. CDR3 nucleotides: TGTGCCTGGAGTGTAATGCCAGGGGCTGGCTACACCTTC.

V and J are TRBV24-1 and TRBJ2-3; D might be TRBD2 (7 bases). Germline V gene sequence: CDR1 KGHDR, CDR2 SFDVKD. With 9 bases removed from V and 1 base from J, the gap between germline ends came to 19 bases. The CDR3 extends over 16 amino acids. CDR3 DNA sequence: TGTGCCACCGCCCCCCCAGCGGGACAAGGCACAGATACGCAGTATTTT. Translation: CATAPPAGQGTDTQYF.

The rearrangement joins TRBV24-1 to TRBJ2-5; 14 nucleotides line up with TRBD2. Germline V gene data show CDR1 as KGHDR and CDR2 as SFDVKD. V dropped 3 bases and J dropped 4; count of bases not matched to a gene: 3. This CDR3 has 16 amino acids. The CDR3 nucleotides are TGTGCCACCAGTGATCTGGGACTAGCGGGAGCAGAGACCCAGTACTTC. This translates into CATSDLGLAGAETQYF.